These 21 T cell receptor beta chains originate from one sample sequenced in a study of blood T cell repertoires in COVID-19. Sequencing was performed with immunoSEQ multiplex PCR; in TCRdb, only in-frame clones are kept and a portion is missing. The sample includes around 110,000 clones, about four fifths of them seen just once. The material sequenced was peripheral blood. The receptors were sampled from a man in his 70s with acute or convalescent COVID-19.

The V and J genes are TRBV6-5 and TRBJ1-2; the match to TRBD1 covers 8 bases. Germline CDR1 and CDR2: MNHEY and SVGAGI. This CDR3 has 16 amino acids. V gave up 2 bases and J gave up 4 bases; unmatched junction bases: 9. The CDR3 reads CASSYIRTGGGYGYTF. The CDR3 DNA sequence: TGTGCCAGCAGTTACATCAGAACAGGGGGGGGCTATGGCTACACCTTC.

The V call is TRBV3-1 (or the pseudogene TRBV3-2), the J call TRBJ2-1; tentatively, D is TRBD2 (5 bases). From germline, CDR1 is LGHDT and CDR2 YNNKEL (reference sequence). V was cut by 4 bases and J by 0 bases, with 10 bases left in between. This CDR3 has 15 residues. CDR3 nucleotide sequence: TGTGCCAGCAGCCCCACCGGGGTCTCCTACAATGAGCAGTTCTTC. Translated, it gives CASSPTGVSYNEQFF.

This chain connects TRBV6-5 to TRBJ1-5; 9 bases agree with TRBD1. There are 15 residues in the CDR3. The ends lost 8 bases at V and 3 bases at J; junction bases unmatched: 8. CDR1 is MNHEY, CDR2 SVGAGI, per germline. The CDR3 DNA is TGTGCCAGCGCCCCGACAGGGGGACCCAATCAGCCCCAGCATTTT. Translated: CASAPTGGPNQPQHF.

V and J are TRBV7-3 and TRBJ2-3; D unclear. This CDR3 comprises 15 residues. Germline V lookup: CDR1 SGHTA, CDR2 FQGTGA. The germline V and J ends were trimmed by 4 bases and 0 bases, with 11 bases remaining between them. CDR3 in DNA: TGTGCCAGCAGCTCCCGCCTTACTAGCACAGATACGCAGTATTTT. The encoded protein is CASSSRLTSTDTQYF.

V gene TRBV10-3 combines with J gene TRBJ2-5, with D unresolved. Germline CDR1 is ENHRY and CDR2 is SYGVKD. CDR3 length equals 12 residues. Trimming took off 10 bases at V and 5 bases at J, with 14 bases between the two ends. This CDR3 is CASQDTAETQYF. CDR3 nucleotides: TGTGCCAGTCAAGACACGGCGGAGACCCAGTACTTC.

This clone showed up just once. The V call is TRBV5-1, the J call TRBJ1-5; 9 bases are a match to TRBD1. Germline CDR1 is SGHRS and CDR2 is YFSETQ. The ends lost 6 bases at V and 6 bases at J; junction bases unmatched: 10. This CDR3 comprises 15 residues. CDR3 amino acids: CASTLPPGQGQPQHF. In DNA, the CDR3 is TGCGCCAGCACCTTACCTCCGGGACAGGGTCAGCCCCAGCATTTT.

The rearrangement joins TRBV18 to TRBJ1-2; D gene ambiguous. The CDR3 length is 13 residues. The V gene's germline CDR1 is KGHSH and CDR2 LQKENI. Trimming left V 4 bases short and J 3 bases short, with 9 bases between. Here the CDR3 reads CASSLSTDYGYTF. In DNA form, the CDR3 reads TGTGCCAGCTCACTATCGACTGACTATGGCTACACCTTC.

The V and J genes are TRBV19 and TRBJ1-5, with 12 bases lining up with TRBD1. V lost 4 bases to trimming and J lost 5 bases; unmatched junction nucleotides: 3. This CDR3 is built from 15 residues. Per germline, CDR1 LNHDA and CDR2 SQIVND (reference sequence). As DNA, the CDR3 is TGTGCCAGTAGTAGGGACAGGGGGCGAGATCAGCCCCAGCATTTT. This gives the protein CASSRDRGRDQPQHF.

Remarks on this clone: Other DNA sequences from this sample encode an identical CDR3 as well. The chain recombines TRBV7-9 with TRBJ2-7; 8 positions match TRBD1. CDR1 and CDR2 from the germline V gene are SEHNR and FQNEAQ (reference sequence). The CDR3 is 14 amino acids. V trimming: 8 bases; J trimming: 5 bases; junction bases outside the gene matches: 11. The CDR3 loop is CASSLGQGAHEQYF. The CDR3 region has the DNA TGTGCCAGCTCTTTGGGGCAGGGGGCCCACGAGCAGTACTTC.

The CDR3: CASSSRDTRNEQFF. DNA for the CDR3: TGTGCCAGCAGTTCACGGGACACTAGGAATGAGCAGTTCTTC. The rearrangement joins TRBV27 to TRBJ2-1, with TRBD1 as a possible D gene (6 bases). The CDR3 runs to 14 residues. Trimming left V 4 bases short and J 7 bases short, with 14 bases between. Germline lookup yields CDR1 MNHEY and CDR2 SMNVEV (reference sequence).

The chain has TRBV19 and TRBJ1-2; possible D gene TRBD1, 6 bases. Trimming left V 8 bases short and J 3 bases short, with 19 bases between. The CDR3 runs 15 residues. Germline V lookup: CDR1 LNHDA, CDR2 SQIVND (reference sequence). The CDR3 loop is CASLAGAGFDYGYTF. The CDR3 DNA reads TGTGCCAGTTTGGCGGGGGCAGGATTTGACTATGGCTACACCTTC.

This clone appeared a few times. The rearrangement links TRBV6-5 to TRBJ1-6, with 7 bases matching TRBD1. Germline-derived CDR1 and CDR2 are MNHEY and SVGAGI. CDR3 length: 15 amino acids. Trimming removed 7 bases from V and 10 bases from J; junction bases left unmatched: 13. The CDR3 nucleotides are TGTGCCAGCAACTACGACGACAGGGTAGGATCACCCCTCCACTTT. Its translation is CASNYDDRVGSPLHF.

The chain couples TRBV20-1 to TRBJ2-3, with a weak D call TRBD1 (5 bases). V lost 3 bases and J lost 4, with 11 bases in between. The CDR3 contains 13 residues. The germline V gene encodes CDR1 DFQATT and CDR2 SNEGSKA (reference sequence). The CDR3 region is CSASYAGSDTQYF. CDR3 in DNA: TGCAGTGCTAGTTACGCAGGGTCAGATACGCAGTATTTT.

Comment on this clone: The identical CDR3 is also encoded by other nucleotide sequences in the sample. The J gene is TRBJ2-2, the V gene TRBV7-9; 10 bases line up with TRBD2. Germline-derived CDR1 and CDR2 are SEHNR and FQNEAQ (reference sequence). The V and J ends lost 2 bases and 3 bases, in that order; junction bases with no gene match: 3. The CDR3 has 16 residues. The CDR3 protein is CASSLLAGAYTGELFF. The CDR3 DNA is TGTGCCAGCAGCTTACTAGCGGGGGCCTACACCGGGGAGCTGTTTTTT.

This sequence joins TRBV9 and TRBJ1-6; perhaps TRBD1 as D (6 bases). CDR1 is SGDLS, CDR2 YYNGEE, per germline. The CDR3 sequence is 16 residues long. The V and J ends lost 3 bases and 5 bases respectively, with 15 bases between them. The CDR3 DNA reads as TGTGCCAGCAGCGCTCAATCAGGGGCCGATAATTCACCCCTCCACTTT. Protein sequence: CASSAQSGADNSPLHF.

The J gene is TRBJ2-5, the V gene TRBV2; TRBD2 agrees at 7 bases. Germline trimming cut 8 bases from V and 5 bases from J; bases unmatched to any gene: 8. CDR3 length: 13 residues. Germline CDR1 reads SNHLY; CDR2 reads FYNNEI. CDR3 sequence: CASESNGGETQYF. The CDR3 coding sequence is TGTGCCAGCGAATCAAACGGGGGGGAGACCCAGTACTTC.

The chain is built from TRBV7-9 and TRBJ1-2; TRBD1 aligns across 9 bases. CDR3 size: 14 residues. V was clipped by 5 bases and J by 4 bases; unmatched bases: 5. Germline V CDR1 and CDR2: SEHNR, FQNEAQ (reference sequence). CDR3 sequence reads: CASSPGTGTYGYTF. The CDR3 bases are TGTGCCAGCAGCCCCGGGACAGGGACCTATGGCTACACCTTC.

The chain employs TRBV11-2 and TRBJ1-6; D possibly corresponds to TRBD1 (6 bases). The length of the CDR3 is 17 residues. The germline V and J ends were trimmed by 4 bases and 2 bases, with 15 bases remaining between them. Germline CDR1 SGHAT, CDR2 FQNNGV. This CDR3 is CASSWDTLDPYNSPLHF. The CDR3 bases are TGTGCCAGCAGCTGGGACACACTGGACCCCTATAATTCACCCCTCCACTTT. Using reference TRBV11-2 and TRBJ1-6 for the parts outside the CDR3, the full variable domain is EAGVAQSPRYKIIEKRQSVAFWCNPISGHATLYWYQQILGQGPKLLIQFQNNGVVDDSQLPKDRFSAERLKGVDSTLKIQPAKLEDSAVYLCASSWDTLDPYNSPLHFGNGTRLTVT.

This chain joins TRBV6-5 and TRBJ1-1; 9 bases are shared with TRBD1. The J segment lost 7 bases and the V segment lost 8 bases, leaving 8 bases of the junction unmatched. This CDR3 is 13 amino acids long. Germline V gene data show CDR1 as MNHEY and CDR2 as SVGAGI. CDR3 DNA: TGTGCCAGCGCCTACAGGGGGCAAGGTGAAGCTTTCTTT. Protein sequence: CASAYRGQGEAFF.

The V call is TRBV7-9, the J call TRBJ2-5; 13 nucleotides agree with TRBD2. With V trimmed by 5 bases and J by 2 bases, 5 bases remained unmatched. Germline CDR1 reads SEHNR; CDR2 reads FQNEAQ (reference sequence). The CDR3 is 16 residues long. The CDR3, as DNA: TGTGCCAGCAGCCTTGGGACTAGCGGGGTTCAAGAGACCCAGTACTTC. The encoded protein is CASSLGTSGVQETQYF.

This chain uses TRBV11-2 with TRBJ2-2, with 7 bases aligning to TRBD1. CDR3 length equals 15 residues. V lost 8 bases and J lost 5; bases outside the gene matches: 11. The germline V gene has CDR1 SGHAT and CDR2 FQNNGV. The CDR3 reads CASGTTGPRTGELFF. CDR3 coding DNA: TGTGCCAGCGGAACGACAGGGCCTAGAACCGGGGAGCTGTTTTTT.